Following are 8 T cell receptor beta chains from one sample sequenced in a study of blood T cell repertoires in COVID-19 (dated by TCRdb to the early 2020s). Libraries came from the immunoSEQ multiplex PCR assay. TCRdb took over this immuneACCESS table, retaining in-frame rearrangements with V and J assigned. Such tables are incomplete; in checked studies, under half of the missing clones stem from an unresolved V gene, and the remainder is unexplained. For this sample the table gives about 200,000 clones, of which around 90% were detected only once. The ten largest clones take up approximately 8% of the sample. Sample: PBMCs or T cells enriched from blood (not recorded which). These receptors were collected from a woman in her late teens or twenties who had recovered from COVID-19.

Written as DNA, the CDR3 is TGTGCCAGCAGCGTAGGTCGGGACAGGGGGAGGACTGAAGCTTTCTTT. This gives the protein CASSVGRDRGRTEAFF. The chain recombines TRBV9 with TRBJ1-1; 11 bases match TRBD1. Looked up from germline, CDR1 is SGDLS and CDR2 is YYNGEE. V shed 0 bases and J 5 bases; nucleotides not matched to a gene: 6. This CDR3 has 16 residues.

This clone was detected only a few times. CDR3 sequence (DNA): TGTGCCAGCAGCCTGGAGCCTCAATTCACCGGGGAGCTGTTTTTT. It translates to CASSLEPQFTGELFF. The chain recombines TRBV27 with TRBJ2-2; no clear D gene. V lost 6 bases and J 4 bases, leaving 15 bases between the germline ends. The CDR3 extends over 15 amino acids. The germline CDR1 and CDR2 sequences are MNHEY and SMNVEV (reference sequence).

The gene calls are TRBV3-1 (or the pseudogene TRBV3-2) and TRBJ2-7; D possibly corresponds to TRBD2 (6 bases). The CDR3 sequence is 16 residues long. Germline CDR1 is LGHDT and CDR2 is YNNKEL (reference sequence). The V end was cut by 1 base, the J end by 5 bases, with 18 bases between. CDR3 sequence reads: CASSQVSSGPGDEQYF. The CDR3, as DNA: TGTGCCAGCAGCCAAGTCTCCTCGGGGCCGGGGGACGAGCAGTACTTC.

The genes are TRBV2 and TRBJ1-6, with D perhaps matching TRBD1 (6 bases). This CDR3 is built from 13 residues. V was trimmed by 6 bases and J by 10 bases, leaving 13 bases between them. From germline, CDR1 is SNHLY and CDR2 FYNNEI. The CDR3 reads CASRGQLSSPLHF. The CDR3 nucleotides are TGTGCCAGCAGAGGACAGCTATCCTCACCCCTCCACTTT.

The chain is built from TRBV24-1 and TRBJ1-2; D call uncertain. Trimming stripped 3 bases from V and 7 bases from J, with 8 bases between. This CDR3 has 12 residues. Germline CDR1 and CDR2: KGHDR and SFDVKD. CDR3 DNA sequence: TGTGCCACCAGTGATCGGGGAGGTGGCTACACCTTC. Amino acids: CATSDRGGGYTF.

This clone has only a few counts. The chain combines TRBV28 with TRBJ1-1; 10 positions agree with TRBD1. The V and J ends lost 5 bases and 5 bases, in that order; junction bases with no gene match: 8. Germline loops: CDR1 MDHEN, CDR2 SYDVKM. This CDR3 is built from 15 residues. CDR3 DNA sequence: TGTGCCAGCAGTCCGCGACAGGGGGCGGGGACTGAAGCTTTCTTT. Protein product: CASSPRQGAGTEAFF.

The chain carries TRBV2 and TRBJ1-1; 8 nucleotides agree with TRBD1. Germline V gene lookup returns CDR1 SNHLY and CDR2 FYNNEI. Trimming at V came to 6 bases and at J to 0 bases, leaving 6 bases not matched to a gene. CDR3 length equals 15 residues. CDR3 sequence: CASRGQGILNTEAFF. The DNA of the CDR3 is TGTGCCAGCAGAGGACAGGGAATTCTGAACACTGAAGCTTTCTTT.

The V gene is TRBV3-1 (or the pseudogene TRBV3-2), the J gene TRBJ1-2; the D is unclear. The CDR3 has 19 residues. V was shortened by 4 bases and J by 2 bases, with 26 bases between the two germline ends. Germline assignment: CDR1 LGHDT and CDR2 YNNKEL (reference sequence). CDR3 nucleotides: TGTGCCAGCAGCCCCGCCCTCGGTGGCCCTTCTGAGCGAAACTATGGCTACACCTTC. The encoded protein is CASSPALGGPSERNYGYTF.